The entry below describes one T cell receptor (beta chain). The antigen it recognizes is unknown. Sequencing instrument: Illumina HiSeq 2000. TCR beta cDNA libraries were made by 5'RACE template switching that added a universal primer site and unique molecular identifiers. cDNA synthesis was primed from the TCR beta constant segment, followed by two successive PCR amplification steps. The original methods were these. Reads were demultiplexed and grouped by UMI with MIGEC, and clonotypes were assembled and quantified with MiTCR. To exclude erroneous sequences, any TCR cDNA sequence not supported by at least two reads was discarded. The tcR package was used for downstream repertoire analysis, and clonotypes were matched across fractions by CDR3 nucleotide sequence plus V segment. VDJmatch was used to annotate antigen specificity against VDJdb, with one amino acid substitution in CDR3 allowed. TCRdb reprocessed the reads into one record per CDR3 protein sequence, lacking DNA. The V and J calls reflect TCRdb's pipeline rather than the authors' work. This specimen's table enumerates approximately 440,000 distinct CDR3 sequences. The ten most abundant clones make up approximately 1.4% of the sample.

The data originate from a study of T cells expressing NK-cell markers (dated by TCRdb to 2018 to 2021). About the investigation overall: Seven to nine donors provided sorted CD3+CD56+NKG2C+, CD3+CD56+NKG2C- and CD3+CD56-NKG2C+ T-cell subsets, whose TCR beta-chain repertoires were profiled. Among the eight sequenced donors, only one was HCMV-seronegative, while the other seven were HCMV-seropositive. The study sequenced eight donors, all healthy volunteers chosen at random: three men and five women. Illumina HiSeq 2000/2500, MiSeq or NextSeq was used to sequence libraries as 2 x 150 bp reads.

Results and caveats for the whole study, not just this receptor: It remained unclear whether the expanded NKG2C-expressing T cell clones were specific for HCMV antigens. For roughly six donors, the dominant CD3+CD56+NKG2C+ clonotypes were among the top 10 CD8+ clonotypes and accounted for roughly 1.0-8% of CD8+ T cells. Those dominant clonotypes were again the most abundant among CD3+CD56-NKG2C+ cells in a few donors, at roughly 25-60.1%.

A commercial ELISA kit detecting HCMV-specific IgG in serum was used to determine HCMV serostatus. Peripheral blood mononuclear cells were isolated from blood by Ficoll density gradient centrifugation. The receptor was isolated from a woman aged 45-65 years in good health. Donor details come from another sample of the same person, matched by shared clones. Sequencing input: blood T cells: a sorted CD56 or NKG2C T cell subset, CD4+ or CD8+ T cells, or bulk PBMC T cells (not recorded which).

The CDR3 reads CASQLVITGELFF. The rearranged segments are TRBV12-5 and TRBJ2-2. Reading the germline V gene gives CDR1 LGHNT and CDR2 FRNRAP. Inclusive of the bounding cysteine and phenylalanine, the CDR3 is 13 residues long. No coding sequence is recorded.